This TCR beta chain came from a study of blood T cell repertoires in COVID-19. Enrolled during active infection, Seattle patients were then followed longitudinally. TCRdb's copy holds only in-frame clones and misses some; the assay was immunoSEQ multiplex PCR. The sample contains roughly 75,000 clones, 86% of which appear only once. Trimming pared 6 bases from V and 4 bases from J, leaving 14 bases between. CDR3 length: 14 amino acids. The V gene's germline CDR1 is MNHEY and CDR2 SVGAGI. The clonotype comes from a man older than 75 with COVID-19, enrolled during active disease. V and J are TRBV6-5 and TRBJ2-3; possibly TRBD1 for D (5 bases). Specimen: peripheral blood. DNA of the CDR3: TGTGCCAGCAGGAAGACAGTGGTGGCAGATACGCAGTATTTT. As protein: CASRKTVVADTQYF.